This TCR beta chain is drawn from a study of blood T cell repertoires in COVID-19. This CDR3 is built from 14 residues. Germline V gene data show CDR1 as MNHEY and CDR2 as SVGAGI. Trimming took 8 bases from V and 6 from J; bases not matched to a gene: 8. Using immunoSEQ multiplex PCR, the repertoire was profiled, and TCRdb retains in-frame clones only, with some absent. The top ten hold 0.7% to 1% of the sample, which has about 420,000 clones, around 90% seen once. The sample holds one count of this clone. The TCR comes from a man between 18 and 29 years old with COVID-19, enrolled during active disease. The sample taken for sequencing was peripheral blood. The V call is TRBV6-5, the J call TRBJ1-5, with 9 nucleotides matching TRBD1. DNA of the CDR3: TGTGCCAGCCGTAAACAGGGGGCAATTCAGCCCCAGCATTTT. It encodes CASRKQGAIQPQHF.